The clone carrying this T cell receptor beta chain was observed at least ten times. Depths of 1 in 200,000 to 1 in 1 million T cells were the sequencing target. Measured with immunoSEQ multiplex PCR; TCRdb has only the in-frame clones, and not every one. The sample holds 250,000 to 350,000 clones, less than 85% seen once. These data come from a study of cytotoxic CD8 clonotypes in ibrutinib-treated CLL. Study-wide background: Patients: around 11 relapsed/refractory, under 16 treatment-naive, 17 IGHV unmutated. Partial responses numbered around 25 and complete responses 2; after a median approximately 70 months, around 14 stayed remitted and 12 progressed.

In germline, CDR1 is LNHNV, CDR2 YYDKDF (reference sequence). CDR3 length: 16 residues. Trimming shortened V by 0 bases and J by 4 bases, and 13 bases separated the two germline ends. The TCR comes from a human donor with chronic lymphocytic leukemia. V is TRBV15 and J is TRBJ1-3; D possibly corresponds to TRBD1 (6 bases). This specimen was PBMCs, taken at disease progression, from a patient treated with ibrutinib. The CDR3 sequence is CATSRELGARGNTIYF. CDR3 sequence (DNA): TGTGCCACCAGCAGAGAGTTGGGGGCTCGGGGAAACACCATATATTTT.